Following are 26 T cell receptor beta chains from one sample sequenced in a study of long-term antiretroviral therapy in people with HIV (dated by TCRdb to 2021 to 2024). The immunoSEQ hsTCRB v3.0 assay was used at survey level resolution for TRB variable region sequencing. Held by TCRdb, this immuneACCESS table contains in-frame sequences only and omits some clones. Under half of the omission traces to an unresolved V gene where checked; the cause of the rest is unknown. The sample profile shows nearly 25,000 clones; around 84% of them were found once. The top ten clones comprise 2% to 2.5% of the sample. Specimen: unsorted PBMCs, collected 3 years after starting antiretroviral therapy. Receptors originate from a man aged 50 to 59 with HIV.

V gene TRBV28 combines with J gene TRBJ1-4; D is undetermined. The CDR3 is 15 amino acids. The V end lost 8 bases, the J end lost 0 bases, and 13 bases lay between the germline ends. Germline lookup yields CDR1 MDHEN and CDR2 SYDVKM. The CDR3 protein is CASLPYAATNEKLFF. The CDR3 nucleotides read TGTGCCAGCCTCCCGTATGCGGCAACTAATGAAAAACTGTTTTTT.

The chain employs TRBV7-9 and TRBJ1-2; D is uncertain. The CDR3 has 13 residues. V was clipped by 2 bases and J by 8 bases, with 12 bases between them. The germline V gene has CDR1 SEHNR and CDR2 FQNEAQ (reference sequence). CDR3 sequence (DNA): TGTGCCAGCAGCTTATACGAGGGAAAGGGCTACACCTTC. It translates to CASSLYEGKGYTF.

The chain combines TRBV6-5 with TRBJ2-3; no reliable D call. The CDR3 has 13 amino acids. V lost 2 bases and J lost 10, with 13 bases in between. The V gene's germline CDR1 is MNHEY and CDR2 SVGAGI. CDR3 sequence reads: CASSYSDAFAQYF. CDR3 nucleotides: TGTGCCAGCAGTTACAGTGACGCGTTTGCGCAGTATTTT.

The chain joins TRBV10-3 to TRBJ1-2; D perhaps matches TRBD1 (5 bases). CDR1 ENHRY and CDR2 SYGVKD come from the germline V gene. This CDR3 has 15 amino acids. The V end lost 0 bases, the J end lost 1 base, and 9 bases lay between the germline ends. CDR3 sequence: CAISESMTVNYGYTF. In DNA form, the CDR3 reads TGTGCCATCAGTGAGTCCATGACAGTTAACTATGGCTACACCTTC.

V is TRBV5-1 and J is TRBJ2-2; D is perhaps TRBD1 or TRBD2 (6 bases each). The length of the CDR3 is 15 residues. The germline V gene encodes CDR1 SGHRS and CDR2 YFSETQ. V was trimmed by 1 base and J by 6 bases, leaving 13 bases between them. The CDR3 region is CASSLWGAMAGELFF. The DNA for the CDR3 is TGCGCCAGCAGCTTGTGGGGGGCCATGGCCGGGGAGCTGTTTTTT.

In nucleotides, the CDR3 is TGTGCCATCAGTGAGTCGGTCAGGGTTAGCTATGGCTACACCTTC. This gives the protein CAISESVRVSYGYTF. The chain uses TRBV10-3 and TRBJ1-2, with D possibly being TRBD1 (5 bases). The CDR3 consists of 15 residues. Germline CDR1 and CDR2: ENHRY and SYGVKD. V was trimmed by 0 bases and J by 4 bases, leaving 12 bases between them.

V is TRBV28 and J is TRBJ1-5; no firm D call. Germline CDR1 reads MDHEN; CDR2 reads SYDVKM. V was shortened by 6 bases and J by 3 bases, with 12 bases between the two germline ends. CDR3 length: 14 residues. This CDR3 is CASRYPQNNQPQHF. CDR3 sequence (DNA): TGTGCCAGCAGATATCCCCAGAACAATCAGCCCCAGCATTTT.

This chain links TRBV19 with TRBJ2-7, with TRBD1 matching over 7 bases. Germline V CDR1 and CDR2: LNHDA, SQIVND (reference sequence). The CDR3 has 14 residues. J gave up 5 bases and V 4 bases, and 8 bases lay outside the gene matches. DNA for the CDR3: TGTGCCAGTAGTACCCAGGGGGACGGGGACGAGCAGTACTTC. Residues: CASSTQGDGDEQYF.

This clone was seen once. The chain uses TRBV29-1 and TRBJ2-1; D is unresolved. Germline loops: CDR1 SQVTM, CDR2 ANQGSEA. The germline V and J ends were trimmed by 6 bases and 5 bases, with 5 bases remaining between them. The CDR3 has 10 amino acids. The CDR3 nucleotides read TGCAGCGTGACCAACAATGAGCAGTTCTTC. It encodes CSVTNNEQFF.

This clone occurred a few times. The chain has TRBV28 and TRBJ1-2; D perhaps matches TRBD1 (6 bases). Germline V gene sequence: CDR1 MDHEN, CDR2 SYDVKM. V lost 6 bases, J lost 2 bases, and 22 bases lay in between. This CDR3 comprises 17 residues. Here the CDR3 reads CASREGVFFGGNYGYTF. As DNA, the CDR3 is TGTGCCAGCAGGGAAGGGGTATTTTTTGGGGGCAACTATGGCTACACCTTC.

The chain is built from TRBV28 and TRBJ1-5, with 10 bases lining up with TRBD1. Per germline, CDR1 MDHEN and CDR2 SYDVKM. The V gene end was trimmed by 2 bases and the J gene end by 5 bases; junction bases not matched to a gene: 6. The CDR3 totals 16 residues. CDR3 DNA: TGTGCCAGCAGTTTACAGGGACAGGGGCTATATCAGCCCCAGCATTTT. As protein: CASSLQGQGLYQPQHF.

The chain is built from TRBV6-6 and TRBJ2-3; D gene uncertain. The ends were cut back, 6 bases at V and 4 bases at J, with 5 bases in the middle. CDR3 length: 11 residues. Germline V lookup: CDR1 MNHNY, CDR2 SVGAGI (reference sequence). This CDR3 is CASRISDTQYF. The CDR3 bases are TGTGCCAGCAGAATATCAGATACGCAGTATTTT.

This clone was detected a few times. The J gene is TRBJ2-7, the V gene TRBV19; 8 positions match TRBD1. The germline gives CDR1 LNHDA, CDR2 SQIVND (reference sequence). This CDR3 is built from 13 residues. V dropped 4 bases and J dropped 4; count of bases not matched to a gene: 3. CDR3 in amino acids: CASSNTGGYEQYF. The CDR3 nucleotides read TGTGCCAGTAGTAATACAGGGGGATACGAGCAGTACTTC.

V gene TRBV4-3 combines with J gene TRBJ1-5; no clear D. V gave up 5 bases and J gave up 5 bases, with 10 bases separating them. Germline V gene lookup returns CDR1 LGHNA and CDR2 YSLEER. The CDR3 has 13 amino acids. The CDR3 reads CASSSWRDQPQHF. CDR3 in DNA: TGCGCCAGCAGCTCTTGGAGAGATCAGCCCCAGCATTTT.

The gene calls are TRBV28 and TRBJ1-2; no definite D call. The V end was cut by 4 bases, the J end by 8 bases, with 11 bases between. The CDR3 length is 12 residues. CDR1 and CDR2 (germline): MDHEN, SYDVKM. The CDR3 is CASSSTDRGYTF. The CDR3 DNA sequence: TGTGCCAGCAGTTCCACTGACCGGGGCTACACCTTC.

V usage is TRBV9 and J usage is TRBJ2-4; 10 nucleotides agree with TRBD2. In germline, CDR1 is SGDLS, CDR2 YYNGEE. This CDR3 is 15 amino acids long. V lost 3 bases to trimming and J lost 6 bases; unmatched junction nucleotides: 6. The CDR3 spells CASSGSGRRSNIQYF. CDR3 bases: TGTGCCAGCAGCGGTAGCGGGAGGCGGTCAAACATTCAGTACTTC. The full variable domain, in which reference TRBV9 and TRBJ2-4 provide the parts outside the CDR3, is DSGVTQTPKHLITATGQRVTLRCSPRSGDLSVYWYQQSLDQGLQFLIQYYNGEERAKGNILERFSAQQFPDLHSELNLSSLELGDSALYFCASSGSGRRSNIQYFGAGTRLSVL.

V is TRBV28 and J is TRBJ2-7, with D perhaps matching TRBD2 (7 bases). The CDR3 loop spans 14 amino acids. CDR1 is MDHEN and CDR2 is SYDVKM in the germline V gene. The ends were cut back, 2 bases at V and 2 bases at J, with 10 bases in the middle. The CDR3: CASSLGGGAYEQYF. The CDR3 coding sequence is TGTGCCAGCAGTTTAGGCGGGGGCGCCTACGAGCAGTACTTC.

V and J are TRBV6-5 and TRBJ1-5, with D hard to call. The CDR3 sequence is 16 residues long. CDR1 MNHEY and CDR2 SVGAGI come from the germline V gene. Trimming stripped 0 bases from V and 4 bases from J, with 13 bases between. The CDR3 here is CASSYSSPGGNQPQHF. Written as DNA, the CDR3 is TGTGCCAGCAGTTACTCGAGTCCTGGAGGGAATCAGCCCCAGCATTTT.

CDR3 loop: CASRVRGRGEQYF. CDR3 nucleotides: TGTGCCAGCAGAGTCCGGGGGAGGGGAGAGCAGTACTTC. V usage is TRBV28 and J usage is TRBJ2-7; TRBD2 aligns across 7 bases. This CDR3 contains 13 residues. Germline loops: CDR1 MDHEN, CDR2 SYDVKM. Trimming at V came to 6 bases and at J to 7 bases, leaving 9 bases not matched to a gene.

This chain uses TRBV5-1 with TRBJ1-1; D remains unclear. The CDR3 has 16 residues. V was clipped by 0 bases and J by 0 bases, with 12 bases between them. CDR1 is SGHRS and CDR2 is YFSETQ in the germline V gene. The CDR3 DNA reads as TGCGCCAGCAGCTTGGAGGGAAACCGGATGAACACTGAAGCTTTCTTT. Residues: CASSLEGNRMNTEAFF.

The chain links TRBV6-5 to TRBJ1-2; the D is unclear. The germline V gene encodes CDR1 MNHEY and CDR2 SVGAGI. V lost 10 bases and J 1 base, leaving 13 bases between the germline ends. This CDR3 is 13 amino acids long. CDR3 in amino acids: CATMRTVNYGYTF. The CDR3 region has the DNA TGTGCCACTATGAGGACGGTTAACTATGGCTACACCTTC.

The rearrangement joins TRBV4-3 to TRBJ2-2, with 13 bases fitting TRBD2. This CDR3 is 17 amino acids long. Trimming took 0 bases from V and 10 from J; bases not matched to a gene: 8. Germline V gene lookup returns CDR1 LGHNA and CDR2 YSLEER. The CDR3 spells CASSQDKELAGGEELFF. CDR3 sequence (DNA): TGCGCCAGCAGCCAAGATAAGGAACTAGCGGGAGGGGAGGAGCTGTTTTTT.

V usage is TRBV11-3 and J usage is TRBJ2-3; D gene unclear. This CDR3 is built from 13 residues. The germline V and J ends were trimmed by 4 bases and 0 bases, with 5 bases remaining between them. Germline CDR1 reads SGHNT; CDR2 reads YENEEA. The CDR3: CASSYFSTDTQYF. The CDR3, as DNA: TGTGCCAGCAGCTACTTTAGCACAGATACGCAGTATTTT.

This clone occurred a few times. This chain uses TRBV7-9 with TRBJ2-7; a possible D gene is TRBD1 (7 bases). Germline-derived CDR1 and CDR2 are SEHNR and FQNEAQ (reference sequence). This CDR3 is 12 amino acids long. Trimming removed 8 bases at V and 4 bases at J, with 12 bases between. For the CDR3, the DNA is TGTGCCAGCTGCCAGGGGGGATACGAGCAGTACTTC. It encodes CASCQGGYEQYF.

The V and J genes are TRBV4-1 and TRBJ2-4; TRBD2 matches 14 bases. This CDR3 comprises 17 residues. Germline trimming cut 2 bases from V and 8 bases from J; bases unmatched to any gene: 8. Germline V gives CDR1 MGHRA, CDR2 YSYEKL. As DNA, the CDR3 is TGCGCCAGCAGCCAATCGGGACTAGCGGGAGAAGGGTACATTCAGTACTTC. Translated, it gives CASSQSGLAGEGYIQYF.

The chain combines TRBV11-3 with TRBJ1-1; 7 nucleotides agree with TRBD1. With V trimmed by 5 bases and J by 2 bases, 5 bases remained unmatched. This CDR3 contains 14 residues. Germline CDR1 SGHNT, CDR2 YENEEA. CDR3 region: CASSTYRGNTEAFF. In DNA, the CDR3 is TGTGCCAGCAGCACCTACAGGGGTAACACTGAAGCTTTCTTT.